Listed here is a single T cell receptor (beta chain). The data originate from a study of follicular helper T cells after annual influenza vaccination. Turning to the study itself: Sampling occurred days 0, 7 and 28 after each influenza vaccination. Some donors were sampled over the 2013-2014, 2014-2015 and 2015-2016 vaccinations.

Time point in this sample: 2014-2015 season, pre-vaccination. Per time point, roughly 35-110 mL of blood was sampled. Sorted cTfh were non-naive CD4+CXCR5+PD-1+, either ICOS+CD38+ or ICOS-CD38-. Assay: immunoSEQ multiplex PCR; the TCRdb copy retains only in-frame clones and omits some. Of about 27,000 clones listed, around 80% are singletons. The sequence derives from an adult who received the influenza vaccine. The specimen was CXCR5+ CD38- circulating T follicular helper cells from blood, collected on the day of influenza vaccination. The subset is: circulating Tfh, non-naive CD4+CXCR5+PD-1+ (ICOS+CD38+ or ICOS-CD38-).

The CDR3 is CASRERRGYEQYF. DNA of the CDR3: TGTGCCAGCAGGGAGAGGAGGGGCTACGAGCAGTACTTC. The gene calls are TRBV6-5 and TRBJ2-7, with D possibly being TRBD2 (6 bases). Trimming pared 6 bases from V and 3 bases from J, leaving 12 bases between. The CDR3 length is 13 residues. The germline CDR1 and CDR2 sequences are MNHEY and SVGAGI.